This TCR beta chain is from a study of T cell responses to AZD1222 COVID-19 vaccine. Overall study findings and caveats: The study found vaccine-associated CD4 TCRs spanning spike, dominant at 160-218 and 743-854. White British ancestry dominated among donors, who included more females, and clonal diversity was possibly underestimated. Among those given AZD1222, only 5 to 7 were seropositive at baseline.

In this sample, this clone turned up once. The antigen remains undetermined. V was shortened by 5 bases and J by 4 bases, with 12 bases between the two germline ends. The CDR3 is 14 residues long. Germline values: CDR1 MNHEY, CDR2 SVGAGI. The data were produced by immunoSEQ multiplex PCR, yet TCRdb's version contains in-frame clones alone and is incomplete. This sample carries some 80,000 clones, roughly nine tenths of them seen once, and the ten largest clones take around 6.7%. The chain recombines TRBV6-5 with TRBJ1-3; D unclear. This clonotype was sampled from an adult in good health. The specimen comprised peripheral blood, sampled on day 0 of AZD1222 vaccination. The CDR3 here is CASSPGTAGNTIYF. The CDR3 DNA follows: TGTGCCAGCAGTCCTGGAACCGCAGGAAACACCATATATTTT.